These 21 T cell receptor beta chains came from one sample sequenced in a study of regulatory T cells in long-lasting Graves disease. Building the TCR beta libraries relied on iRepertoire HTBI primers, and CDR3 regions underwent Arm-PCR. TCRdb re-derived calls from the multiplex PCR reads in MiXCR, one entry per CDR3 protein. The sample has about 220,000 distinct CDR3 sequences, roughly a fifth seen once. Time point of the sample: newly diagnosed GD, antithyroid drugs for less than 3 months. There was RNA extracted from PBMCs, and the TCR library was made from it. This sample was also put to use in a study of T cells in Graves' hyperthyroidism and ophthalmopathy.

The material was peripheral blood mononuclear cells (PBMCs), obtained at new diagnosis, from a patient treated with antithyroid drugs. The origin of the receptors is a young woman with Graves disease.

This clonotype occurred many times. The V and J genes are TRBV10-3 and TRBJ2-7, with a possible D match to TRBD1 (5 bases). CDR1 ENHRY and CDR2 SYGVKD come from the germline V gene. V was trimmed by 7 bases and J by 3 bases, leaving 10 bases between them. The length of the CDR3 is 12 residues. The chain's CDR3 is CAIKTGFYEQYF. CDR3 DNA sequence: TGTGCCATCAAAACAGGTTTCTACGAGCAGTACTTC.

This clonotype was seen many times. The rearrangement uses TRBV15 and TRBJ1-4; D perhaps matches TRBD1 (5 bases). The CDR3 runs to 15 residues. Germline CDR1 and CDR2: LNHNV and YYDKDF (reference sequence). V was trimmed by 1 base and J by 7 bases, leaving 13 bases between them. The CDR3 reads CATSRGGALIEKLFF. The CDR3 region has the DNA TGTGCCACCAGCAGAGGAGGGGCGCTTATTGAAAAACTGTTTTTT.

There are many counts of this clonotype. This rearrangement joins TRBV4-1 to TRBJ2-2; no clear D. V lost 1 base and J 7 bases, leaving 7 bases between the germline ends. The CDR3 consists of 13 residues. Germline V gives CDR1 MGHRA, CDR2 YSYEKL. The CDR3: CASSQADVGELFF. The CDR3 nucleotides are TGCGCCAGCAGCCAAGCCGATGTCGGGGAGCTGTTTTTT.

The sample holds many counts of this clonotype. V usage is TRBV12-3 or TRBV12-4 and J usage is TRBJ1-2, with 7 positions matching TRBD1. V trimming: 0 bases; J trimming: 8 bases; junction bases outside the gene matches: 6. The CDR3 has 14 amino acids. CDR3 bases: TGTGCCAGCAGTTTAGCAGACAGGGTTAAAGGCTACACCTTC. Its protein is CASSLADRVKGYTF.

To note about this clonotype: Since the CDR3 does not end with the conserved phenylalanine or tryptophan, this likely comes from a read error. The gene calls are TRBV7-3 and TRBJ1-1, with D possibly matching TRBD1 (5 bases). V lost 4 bases to trimming and J lost 2 bases, with 11 bases between them. The germline CDR1 and CDR2 sequences are SGHTA and FQGTGA. The CDR3 is 14 residues long. CDR3 region: CASSYRTGNTEAFV. In DNA, the CDR3 is TGTGCCAGCAGCTACCGCACAGGAAACACTGAAGCTTTCGTT.

This clonotype showed up many times. The chain joins TRBV2 to TRBJ2-2; 9 nucleotides line up with TRBD2. The germline CDR1 and CDR2 sequences are SNHLY and FYNNEI. V trimming: 4 bases; J trimming: 3 bases; junction bases outside the gene matches: 9. CDR3 size: 17 residues. The CDR3 DNA reads as TGTGCCAGCAGTGTCTCCGCGGGAGGGTCTTACACCGGGGAGCTGTTTTTT. Residues: CASSVSAGGSYTGELFF.

As concerns this clonotype: A far bigger clonotype differs at one base, so this is likely a read error. This chain connects TRBV12-3 or TRBV12-4 to TRBJ1-5; maybe TRBD1 (5 bases). The CDR3 sequence is 14 residues long. The CDR3 loop reads CASSEWGTYQPQRF. The CDR3 region has the DNA TGTGCCAGCAGTGAATGGGGCACCTATCAGCCCCAGCGTTTT.

V is TRBV19 and J is TRBJ1-2; 9 bases are shared with TRBD1. There are 14 residues in the CDR3. Per germline, CDR1 LNHDA and CDR2 SQIVND (reference sequence). V was clipped by 4 bases and J by 8 bases; unmatched bases: 8. CDR3 DNA: TGTGCCAGTAGTAGGGACAGGGTTGTTCGGGGCTACACCTTC. This encodes CASSRDRVVRGYTF.

In its sample, this clonotype was seen many times. The V call is TRBV7-2, the J call TRBJ2-5; tentative D call: TRBD2 (7 bases). This CDR3 is 14 amino acids long. V was clipped by 1 base and J by 5 bases, with 11 bases between them. Germline-derived CDR1 and CDR2 are SGHTA and FQGNSA. The CDR3 nucleotides are TGTGCCAGCAGCTTAGATCGGGGGGCGGAGACCCAGTACTTC. Translated: CASSLDRGAETQYF.

This clonotype has a count of ten or more. J is TRBJ2-1 and V is TRBV2; TRBD2 agrees at 12 bases. The J segment lost 4 bases and the V segment lost 0 bases, leaving 4 bases of the junction unmatched. CDR1 SNHLY and CDR2 FYNNEI come from the germline V gene. The CDR3 has 17 residues. The CDR3 nucleotides are TGTGCCAGCAGTGAAGCGGACGGACTAGCGGGATACAATGAGCAGTTCTTC. The encoded protein is CASSEADGLAGYNEQFF. Combining the CDR3 with reference TRBV2 and TRBJ2-1 gives the whole variable domain EPEVTQTPSHQVTQMGQEVILRCVPISNHLYFYWYRQILGQKVEFLVSFYNNEISEKSEIFDDQFSVERPDGSNFTLKIRSTKLEDSAMYFCASSEADGLAGYNEQFFGPGTRLTVL.

Many counts were recorded for this clonotype. V gene TRBV14 combines with J gene TRBJ1-2; a weak D match, TRBD1 (6 bases). This CDR3 region has 16 residues. Deletions cut 1 base from V and 4 bases from J, with 16 bases between. Per the germline V gene, CDR1 is SGHDN and CDR2 is FVKESK. CDR3 amino acids: CASSQASPTGRYGYTF. DNA for the CDR3: TGTGCCAGCAGCCAAGCCTCCCCAACAGGGCGCTATGGCTACACCTTC. Based on the CDR3 plus reference TRBV14 and TRBJ1-2, the full variable domain is EAGVTQFPSHSVIEKGQTVTLRCDPISGHDNLYWYRRVMGKEIKFLLHFVKESKQDESGMPNNRFLAERTGGTYSTLKVQPAELEDSGVYFCASSQASPTGRYGYTFGSGTRLTVV.

With respect to this clonotype: One base separates it from a far larger clone, so it is likely a read error. The conserved closing phenylalanine or tryptophan is absent in this CDR3, likely reflecting a read error. The rearrangement uses TRBV2 and TRBJ1-1; a possible D gene is TRBD1 (6 bases). Trimming removed 5 bases at V and 4 bases at J, with 14 bases between. This CDR3 is 14 amino acids long. CDR1 is SNHLY, CDR2 FYNNEI, per germline. This CDR3 is CASSFTGAVTEAFL. The CDR3 nucleotides read TGTGCCAGCAGTTTCACGGGGGCAGTCACTGAAGCTTTCCTT.

In its sample, this clonotype was seen many times. The chain has TRBV5-6 and TRBJ1-2; tentative D call: TRBD1 (6 bases). The V gene lost 4 bases and the J gene lost 4 bases, with 14 bases spanning the gap. Germline V lookup: CDR1 SGHDT, CDR2 YYEEEE. The CDR3 has 14 amino acids. DNA of the CDR3: TGTGCCAGCAGCCTCTTGGGGGGCCCCTATGGCTACACCTTC. Its protein product is CASSLLGGPYGYTF.

This clonotype has at least ten counts. The genes are TRBV6-2 or TRBV6-3 and TRBJ2-7, with D unclear. Trimming took off 4 bases at V and 5 bases at J, with 12 bases between the two ends. CDR1 MNHEY and CDR2 SVGEGT come from the germline V gene. This CDR3 is built from 13 residues. The CDR3 nucleotides are TGTGCCAGCAGTTTTCCCTTGGGCCACGAGCAGTACTTC. Translation: CASSFPLGHEQYF.

The rearrangement joins TRBV20-1 to TRBJ2-4; 13 positions match TRBD2. The germline gives CDR1 DFQATT, CDR2 SNEGSKA (reference sequence). Trimming took 6 bases from V and 1 from J; bases not matched to a gene: 12. The CDR3 loop spans 18 amino acids. CDR3 sequence: CSATGTSGIERAKNIQYF. The CDR3 nucleotides are TGCAGTGCAACTGGGACTAGCGGGATTGAGAGGGCCAAAAACATTCAGTACTTC.

The sample holds many counts of this clonotype. CDR3: CSAPQGFF. DNA of the CDR3: TGCAGTGCCCCCCAAGGTTTCTTT. This sequence joins TRBV20-1 and TRBJ1-1; D call uncertain. V lost 6 bases to trimming and J lost 13 bases, with 9 bases between them. CDR1 is DFQATT, CDR2 SNEGSKA, per germline (reference sequence). This CDR3 contains 8 residues.

The chain recombines TRBV7-3 with TRBJ2-5; a weak D match, TRBD1 (6 bases). With 2 bases removed from V and 1 base from J, the gap between germline ends came to 14 bases. Germline CDR1 reads SGHTA; CDR2 reads FQGTGA. The CDR3 sequence is 16 residues long. The CDR3 sequence is CASSLGGVGVQETQYF. The CDR3, as DNA: TGTGCCAGCAGCTTAGGGGGCGTGGGAGTCCAAGAGACCCAGTACTTC. Based on the CDR3 plus reference TRBV7-3 and TRBJ2-5, the full variable domain is GAGVSQTPSNKVTEKGKYVELRCDPISGHTALYWYRQSLGQGPEFLIYFQGTGAADDSGLPNDRFFAVRPEGSVSTLKIQRTERGDSAVYLCASSLGGVGVQETQYFGPGTRLLVL.

The chain carries TRBV6-2 or TRBV6-3 and TRBJ2-1; 10 nucleotides match TRBD2. CDR3 size: 17 residues. The germline CDR1 and CDR2 sequences are MNHEY and SVGEGT. Trimming took 5 bases from V and 2 from J; bases not matched to a gene: 9. Here the CDR3 DNA reads TGTGCCAGCAGTAAGCGGGGGGGAGTTTCAGCCTACAATGAGCAGTTCTTC. Protein sequence: CASSKRGGVSAYNEQFF.

This clonotype was recorded at least ten times. The chain links TRBV30 to TRBJ1-2; D is unresolved. V lost 0 bases, J lost 6 bases, and 20 bases lay in between. Germline CDR1 GTSNPN, CDR2 SVGIG (reference sequence). There are 16 residues in the CDR3. CDR3 sequence (DNA): TGTGCCTGGAGTGTACAGTGGCATTCACCTGCGAATGGCTACACCTTC. This codes for CAWSVQWHSPANGYTF.

The V and J genes are TRBV5-4 and TRBJ1-1, with 7 bases aligning to TRBD1. Germline V lookup: CDR1 SGHNT, CDR2 YYREEE (reference sequence). CDR3 length: 14 residues. V shed 4 bases, J shed 7 bases, and the junction held 10 bases outside the gene matches. The CDR3 DNA reads as TGTGCCAGCAGCGAAATTAGGGGGCTGGGTGAAGCTTTCTTT. Translation: CASSEIRGLGEAFF.

This clonotype was seen ten or more times. The CDR3, as DNA: TGTGCCAGCAGTTTAAATTCCGGCGGGGAGCTGTTTTTT. Amino acids: CASSLNSGGELFF. V gene TRBV12-3 or TRBV12-4 combines with J gene TRBJ2-2, with D unclear. CDR3 length equals 13 residues. Between the trimmed V and J ends, which lost 2 bases and 7 bases, there was a span of 8 bases.